Each of the 17 T cell receptor beta chains below was sequenced from the same sample in a study of T cell changes during pregnancy in multiple sclerosis. Sequencing used immunoSEQ multiplex PCR; TCRdb keeps in-frame clones, though not all of them. The data hold roughly 40,000 clones, with approximately 90% observed a single time. Sample: CD4+ T cells from peripheral blood mononuclear cells, taken before pregnancy. The source is a female donor with multiple sclerosis, enrolled in a pregnancy study.

The rearrangement joins TRBV5-4 to TRBJ2-7; 10 bases are a match to TRBD1. CDR1 is SGHNT and CDR2 is YYREEE in the germline V gene (reference sequence). Trimming took 4 bases from V and 3 from J; bases not matched to a gene: 7. This CDR3 has 15 residues. The CDR3 sequence: CASSPRGTGDYEQYF. The CDR3 DNA reads TGTGCCAGCAGCCCTCGCGGGACAGGGGACTACGAGCAGTACTTC.

The J gene is TRBJ1-3, the V gene TRBV19; D unclear. Deletions cut 3 bases from V and 4 bases from J, with 7 bases between. Germline-derived CDR1 and CDR2 are LNHDA and SQIVND (reference sequence). The CDR3 contains 13 residues. In nucleotides, the CDR3 is TGTGCCAGTAGTATTCACAGCGGAAACACCATATATTTT. Residues: CASSIHSGNTIYF.

The chain joins TRBV19 to TRBJ2-2, with D tentatively TRBD2 (5 bases). Germline values: CDR1 LNHDA, CDR2 SQIVND (reference sequence). V gave up 5 bases and J gave up 6 bases, with 10 bases separating them. CDR3 length: 13 residues. The DNA of the CDR3 is TGTGCCAGTAGTCCTACTAGGCCCGGGGAGCTGTTTTTT. Translating it yields CASSPTRPGELFF. Using reference TRBV19 and TRBJ2-2 for the parts outside the CDR3, the full variable domain is DGGITQSPKYLFRKEGQNVTLSCEQNLNHDAMYWYRQDPGQGLRLIYYSQIVNDFQKGDIAEGYSVSREKKESFPLTVTSAQKNPTAFYLCASSPTRPGELFFGEGSRLTVL.

The chain couples TRBV28 to TRBJ2-1, with 8 bases matching TRBD2. V lost 4 bases, J lost 6 bases, and 5 bases stayed unmatched. CDR3 length: 14 residues. The V gene's germline CDR1 is MDHEN and CDR2 SYDVKM. The CDR3 nucleotides read TGTGCCAGCAGTTCGGGGGGGGTCAGCAATGAGCAGTTCTTC. It yields the protein CASSSGGVSNEQFF.

The gene calls are TRBV6-5 and TRBJ1-5; the match to TRBD1 covers 10 bases. CDR3 length: 15 residues. Germline V CDR1 and CDR2: MNHEY, SVGAGI. Germline trimming cut 6 bases from V and 2 bases from J; bases unmatched to any gene: 4. The CDR3 region has the DNA TGTGCCAGCAGCTCCGGGACAGGGGGCAATCAGCCCCAGCATTTT. The encoded protein is CASSSGTGGNQPQHF.

The gene calls are TRBV7-2 and TRBJ1-1; 7 bases line up with TRBD1. The trim removed 5 bases at V and 1 base at J, leaving 7 bases unmatched. The length of the CDR3 is 15 residues. CDR1 SGHTA and CDR2 FQGNSA come from the germline V gene. CDR3 nucleotide sequence: TGTGCCAGCAGCCTTCGACAGGGAGAGAACACTGAAGCTTTCTTT. This gives the protein CASSLRQGENTEAFF.

V and J are TRBV5-6 and TRBJ2-5, with D possibly being TRBD1 (6 bases). CDR3 size: 17 residues. V lost 3 bases and J lost 5, with 23 bases in between. Looked up from germline, CDR1 is SGHDT and CDR2 is YYEEEE. CDR3 sequence (DNA): TGTGCCAGCAGCTCAGGGGAGAGGCGGCTCCAAATCGAGACCCAGTACTTC. Amino acid sequence: CASSSGERRLQIETQYF.

This chain uses TRBV6-1 with TRBJ1-2; possible D gene TRBD1, 5 bases. Trimming stripped 6 bases from V and 8 bases from J, with 7 bases between. This CDR3 is built from 10 residues. The V gene's germline CDR1 is MNHNS and CDR2 SASEGT. CDR3 in amino acids: CASREGGYTF. In nucleotides, the CDR3 is TGTGCCAGCAGGGAGGGGGGCTACACCTTC.

The chain employs TRBV20-1 and TRBJ1-1, with unresolved D. With 3 bases removed from V and 3 bases from J, the gap between germline ends came to 5 bases. The germline CDR1 and CDR2 sequences are DFQATT and SNEGSKA (reference sequence). The CDR3 is 11 amino acids. The CDR3, as DNA: TGCAGTGCTAGGGAGTACACTGAAGCTTTCTTT. It specifies CSAREYTEAFF.

The CDR3 region is CASSLGQARGYTF. CDR3 nucleotides: TGTGCCAGCTCACTGGGACAGGCGAGGGGCTACACCTTC. The chain employs TRBV18 and TRBJ1-2, with TRBD1 matching 8 bases. V shed 4 bases, J shed 8 bases, and the junction held 6 bases outside the gene matches. The CDR3 sequence is 13 residues long. The germline V gene encodes CDR1 KGHSH and CDR2 LQKENI. Filled out from reference TRBV18 and TRBJ1-2, the complete variable domain reads NAGVMQNPRHLVRRRGQEARLRCSPMKGHSHVYWYRQLPEEGLKFMVYLQKENIIDESGMPKERFSAEFPKEGPSILRIQQVVRGDSAAYFCASSLGQARGYTFGSGTRLTVV.

The CDR3 bases are TGTGCCAGCAGCAGAACTTACGGGAGCGAGCAGTACTTC. Protein sequence: CASSRTYGSEQYF. The chain joins TRBV7-3 to TRBJ2-7; D perhaps matches TRBD2 (6 bases). Germline V gene lookup returns CDR1 SGHTA and CDR2 FQGTGA. The CDR3 has 13 residues. V lost 5 bases and J lost 6, with 14 bases in between.

The chain links TRBV25-1 to TRBJ1-2; D might be TRBD1 (6 bases). This CDR3 has 15 amino acids. Germline V gives CDR1 MGHDK, CDR2 SYGVNS. V shed 2 bases and J shed 4 bases, with 14 bases lying between them. The CDR3 DNA follows: TGTGCCAGCAGTGAAGGGGGGGCGATATTCTATGGCTACACCTTC. Translating it yields CASSEGGAIFYGYTF.

This rearrangement joins TRBV19 to TRBJ2-5; no firm D call. The CDR3 runs to 13 residues. Germline-derived CDR1 and CDR2 are LNHDA and SQIVND (reference sequence). V lost 8 bases and J lost 1, with 11 bases in between. CDR3 sequence reads: CASSTIPQETQYF. The CDR3 nucleotides are TGTGCCAGTTCTACGATTCCCCAAGAGACCCAGTACTTC.

V gene TRBV4-3 combines with J gene TRBJ1-2, with 7 bases matching TRBD1. Per germline, CDR1 LGHNA and CDR2 YSLEER. V lost 4 bases, J lost 3 bases, and 11 bases stayed unmatched. This CDR3 is built from 16 residues. The CDR3 sequence is CASSPDPIGTDYGYTF. Written as DNA, the CDR3 is TGCGCCAGCAGCCCAGACCCCATCGGGACAGACTATGGCTACACCTTC.

The chain couples TRBV6-5 to TRBJ2-4, with D perhaps matching TRBD1 (6 bases). Trimming shortened V by 0 bases and J by 9 bases, and 15 bases separated the two germline ends. The CDR3 has 15 amino acids. Germline-derived CDR1 and CDR2 are MNHEY and SVGAGI. The CDR3 DNA follows: TGTGCCAGCAGTTACTCAACAGGGACGGTAACCATTCAGTACTTC. Its protein product is CASSYSTGTVTIQYF.

The chain employs TRBV6-5 and TRBJ1-1; TRBD1 is a possible D gene (6 bases). CDR3 length: 15 residues. Germline CDR1 and CDR2: MNHEY and SVGAGI. Between the trimmed V and J ends, which lost 0 bases and 4 bases, there was a span of 12 bases. In DNA, the CDR3 is TGTGCCAGCAGTTACTCTACAGGGTGGGGCACTGAAGCTTTCTTT. It translates to CASSYSTGWGTEAFF.

The CDR3 coding sequence is TGTGCCAGCAGTGTAAGAGGGGGTGAAAAACTGTTTTTT. Its protein product is CASSVRGGEKLFF. The V call is TRBV6-4, the J call TRBJ1-4; D might be TRBD1 (6 bases). The germline V gene encodes CDR1 MRHNA and CDR2 SNTAGT. The CDR3 has 13 amino acids. Deletions cut 4 bases from V and 7 bases from J, with 10 bases between.